The present T cell receptor beta chain was sequenced within a study of blood T cell repertoires in COVID-19. Sequencing was performed with immunoSEQ multiplex PCR; in TCRdb, only in-frame clones are kept and a portion is missing. The table has under 150,000 clones, around four fifths seen once. Germline assignment: CDR1 LGHDT and CDR2 YNNKEL (reference sequence). This CDR3 is built from 15 residues. V lost 0 bases to trimming and J lost 5 bases, with 13 bases between them. This clonotype originated in a woman aged 40 to 55 who had recovered from COVID-19. Sample: PBMCs or T cells enriched from blood (not recorded which). V usage is TRBV3-1 (or the pseudogene TRBV3-2) and J usage is TRBJ1-2, with a weak D call TRBD1 (5 bases). CDR3 sequence reads: CASSQDAGEAYGYTF. CDR3 bases: TGTGCCAGCAGCCAAGATGCGGGGGAGGCGTATGGCTACACCTTC.